The source of this T cell receptor (beta chain) is a study of control samples from healthy donors and cancer patients. Trimming took off 2 bases at V and 9 bases at J, with 17 bases between the two ends. The CDR3 totals 15 residues. Germline V CDR1 and CDR2: LGHNT, FRNRAP. Assay: immunoSEQ multiplex PCR; the TCRdb copy retains only in-frame clones and omits some. There are roughly 27,000 clones in the sample; approximately 91% occur only once, and roughly 13% lies in the top ten. This clonotype originated in a man aged 45 to 65 with lung cancer. Material for sequencing was PBMCs. The chain has TRBV12-5 and TRBJ1-5; D not certain. The CDR3 protein is CASGLTTESGRPQHF. Written as DNA, the CDR3 is TGTGCTAGTGGTTTGACGACTGAATCCGGTAGGCCCCAGCATTTT.